These 10 T cell receptor beta chains were sequenced from one sample in a study of blood T cell repertoires in COVID-19. Clones were sequenced by immunoSEQ multiplex PCR, and TCRdb holds only the in-frame ones, with some missing. The sample carries roughly 140,000 clones, approximately 80% recorded once. Sequencing was carried out using peripheral blood. The origin of the receptors is an elderly woman in a cohort sampled during active or convalescent COVID-19.

The chain joins TRBV5-1 to TRBJ2-5, with 10 nucleotides matching TRBD2. The CDR3 length is 16 residues. CDR1 SGHRS and CDR2 YFSETQ come from the germline V gene. Trimming at V came to 0 bases and at J to 5 bases, leaving 7 bases not matched to a gene. CDR3 in DNA: TGCGCCAGCAGCTTGGTGGTAGCGGGGGGCCCGGAGACCCAGTACTTC. Amino acid sequence: CASSLVVAGGPETQYF.

With respect to this clone: The junction does not match germline at one end; this may be a read error. The chain couples TRBV6-5 to TRBJ2-3; D ambiguous. There are 12 residues in the CDR3. The V gene's germline CDR1 is MNHEY and CDR2 SVGAGI. CDR3 sequence: CASRYGPDTQYF. For the CDR3, the DNA is TGTGCCAGCCGTTATGGGCCGGATACGCAGTATTTT.

The CDR3 here is CASSERTGDEKLFF. As DNA, the CDR3 is TGTGCCAGCAGTGAAAGAACAGGGGATGAAAAACTGTTTTTT. The rearrangement joins TRBV2 to TRBJ1-4; 7 positions agree with TRBD1. CDR3 length: 14 residues. V was pared by 2 bases and J by 6 bases, with 3 bases of the junction left unmatched. Germline lookup yields CDR1 SNHLY and CDR2 FYNNEI.

The rearrangement joins TRBV2 to TRBJ1-2; 10 nucleotides agree with TRBD1. With V trimmed by 4 bases and J by 9 bases, 2 bases remained unmatched. CDR3 size: 12 residues. Germline V CDR1 and CDR2: SNHLY, FYNNEI. Here the CDR3 DNA reads TGTGCCAGCAGTGGGGACAGGGGTCGCTACACCTTC. It encodes CASSGDRGRYTF.

The sample holds one count of this clone. The chain is built from TRBV3-1 (or the pseudogene TRBV3-2) and TRBJ1-4, with 7 bases identical to TRBD1. The CDR3 runs to 12 residues. J was trimmed by 14 bases and V by 2 bases; bases with no gene match: 5. CDR1 LGHDT and CDR2 YNNKEL come from the germline V gene (reference sequence). The CDR3 nucleotides read TGTGCCAGCAGCCAACGGACAGGCGGCCTGTTTTTT. This codes for CASSQRTGGLFF.

The chain joins TRBV21-1 to TRBJ2-7; TRBD2 is taken as the D call from the table, unchecked against the DNA. TRBV21-1 is marked as a pseudogene. The CDR3 runs 17 residues. The CDR3 DNA is TGTGCCAGCAGCAAAAAAGGAGGCGGGGGCCGAAACTACGAGCAGTACGTC. As protein: CASSKKGGGGRNYEQYV.

This clone was detected only a few times. This sequence joins TRBV18 and TRBJ2-7; 8 bases agree with TRBD1. V shed 6 bases and J 9 bases; nucleotides not matched to a gene: 7. CDR1 KGHSH and CDR2 LQKENI come from the germline V gene. CDR3 size: 12 residues. The CDR3: CASSQDRAWQYF. CDR3 nucleotides: TGTGCCAGCTCCCAGGACAGGGCGTGGCAGTACTTC.

This chain links TRBV2 with TRBJ2-5, with D tentatively TRBD1 (6 bases). The CDR3 is made up of 13 amino acids. Germline-derived CDR1 and CDR2 are SNHLY and FYNNEI. V lost 3 bases, J lost 4 bases, and 9 bases lay in between. The CDR3 loop is CASSEWGRETQYF. Written as DNA, the CDR3 is TGTGCCAGCAGTGAGTGGGGGCGAGAGACCCAGTACTTC. Combining the CDR3 with reference TRBV2 and TRBJ2-5 gives the whole variable domain EPEVTQTPSHQVTQMGQEVILRCVPISNHLYFYWYRQILGQKVEFLVSFYNNEISEKSEIFDDQFSVERPDGSNFTLKIRSTKLEDSAMYFCASSEWGRETQYFGPGTRLLVL.

V is TRBV4-2 and J is TRBJ1-5, with 7 bases lining up with TRBD1. The CDR3 has 13 amino acids. The ends lost 4 bases at V and 5 bases at J; junction bases unmatched: 2. Germline V CDR1 and CDR2: LGHNA, YNFKEQ. The CDR3 region has the DNA TGTGCCAGCAGCCGGGACAGAGATCAGCCCCAGCATTTT. Translated: CASSRDRDQPQHF.

The V call is TRBV15, the J call TRBJ2-6; D might be TRBD1 (5 bases). This CDR3 region has 16 residues. V gave up 0 bases and J gave up 2 bases, with 8 bases separating them. From germline, CDR1 is LNHNV and CDR2 YYDKDF (reference sequence). CDR3 DNA sequence: TGTGCCACCAGCAGAGATCAAGGGGCTGGGGCCAACGTCCTGACTTTC. Translating it yields CATSRDQGAGANVLTF.